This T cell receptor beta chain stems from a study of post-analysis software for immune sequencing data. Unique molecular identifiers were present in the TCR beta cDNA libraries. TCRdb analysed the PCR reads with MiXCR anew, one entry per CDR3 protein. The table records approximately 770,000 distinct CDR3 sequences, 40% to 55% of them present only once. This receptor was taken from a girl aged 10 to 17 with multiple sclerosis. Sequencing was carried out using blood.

The CDR3 protein is CASSVTGRGTGELFF. The CDR3 DNA reads TGCGCCAGCAGCGTGACAGGCAGGGGCACCGGGGAGCTGTTTTTT. J is TRBJ2-2 and V is TRBV5-1; D is possibly TRBD1 (6 bases). CDR3 length: 15 amino acids. Between the trimmed V and J ends, which lost 4 bases and 4 bases, there was a span of 14 bases. Germline CDR1 reads SGHRS; CDR2 reads YFSETQ.